This record covers a single TCR beta chain. This clonotype was seen a few times. Its antigen is currently not known. No base qualities exist here, and no much larger clone lies one base off it. This specimen belongs to a study of blood T cells in healthy people across ages (dated by TCRdb to between 2014 and 2017). At the level of the whole study: In model experiments, template switching captured roughly one uniquely barcoded TCR beta cDNA molecule for every two T cells. Age-related changes in TCR beta repertoire diversity were measured in the study by deep sequencing normalized with unique cDNA molecular identifiers. The donors were divided into four age groups: young (average approximately 17 years), middle-aged (under 40), aged (approximately 62) and long-lived (roughly 88). To avoid experimental bias, donors of different ages were distributed randomly across sequencing lanes. For two donors (one aged 18 to 30 and one aged 80 or older), the study analyzed two additional independent replicas of 1 million unique cDNA reads from the same blood draw. What the work shows at the level of the full study, not this receptor alone: Compared with the aged group, more naive CD4+ T cells, fewer expanded clones and increased TCR diversity were shown by the long-lived group, suggesting age selection. As age increased, observed TCR beta diversity per million T cells dropped in a roughly linear way, and a significant reduction was already evident by age approximately 40. Observed TCR beta diversity correlated strongly with the percentage of naive T cells measured by flow cytometry. Since profiling was done on bulk unsorted PBMCs, naive and antigen-experienced compartments could not be conclusively compared. Total diversity estimates from one million sequenced T cells were considered lower bounds and underestimates. Donor CMV infection status was unknown, potentially confounding age-related changes in expanded clonotypes.

The germline V gene provides CDR1 SGHDN and CDR2 FVKESK. V loses 1 base at its end and J loses 5 bases; junction bases beyond the gene matches: 1. The CDR3 spans 14 residues, from the cysteine through the phenylalanine. The kept DNA is CDR3 alone, 42 bases in frame from the first base. Library generation was performed with 5' RACE. TCRdb records Illumina HiSeq 2500 as the sequencer. A second PCR of about 6 to 12 cycles was run with a J-beta primer mix and a sample-barcoded 5' primer. A unique molecular identifier was introduced onto each TCR beta cDNA molecule by a template-switch 5' adaptor carrying 12 random nucleotides. Each sample yielded at least 3 million CDR3-containing paired-end reads. First-strand cDNA synthesis was performed from all RNA using the Mint cDNA synthesis kit, with priming by a TRBC-specific oligonucleotide. After uracil-DNA glycosylase treatment, a first 18-cycle PCR used universal primers M1SS and BC2_uni_R on all cDNA. From the authors' description of their analysis: Normalization of each sample was performed by random selection of 1 million high-quality reads, each carrying a distinct molecular identifier. Instead of being binned into consensus sequences, reads that shared molecular identifiers were thrown out. MiTCR, run with a Q25 quality threshold and the strictest error-elimination algorithm, handled CDR3 identification, clonotype clustering and error correction. A nonparametric unseen species model using Euler transformation provided a lower-bound estimate of total TCR beta diversity. Clones were called with MiXCR by TCRdb after fastp trimmed the public reads at Q25, and only in-frame beta chains were retained. CDR3 protein duplicates are merged, each entry listing the most common genes and DNA. V and J calls and clone size were set by TCRdb, not the authors. The sample data list about 760,000 distinct CDR3 sequences, and roughly 56% of these were observed just once. The ten biggest clones cover 20% to 30% of the sample.

The donors were roughly 39 Caucasian individuals from Russia, aged roughly 6 to 100 years, who were systemically healthy. Each donor gave about 9.2 milliliters of peripheral blood, drawn into EDTA-treated Vacutainer tubes. Ficoll-Paque density-gradient centrifugation was used to isolate PBMCs, with at least 7 million per sample. Trizol reagent was used to extract total RNA from the PBMCs, yielding at least 5.5 micrograms per sample. Naive CD45RAhigh/CD27high T cell percentages were measured by flow cytometry on a PBMC aliquot from every donor. The sequencing sample was made of blood. The source is a man in his forties in good health. The chain is assembled from TRBV14 and TRBJ2-5; a stretch of 10 junction bases matches TRBD2. The sequence in DNA is TGTGCCAGCAGCCAAGCACTAGCGGGGGAGACCCAGTACTTC. The resulting protein is CASSQALAGETQYF.